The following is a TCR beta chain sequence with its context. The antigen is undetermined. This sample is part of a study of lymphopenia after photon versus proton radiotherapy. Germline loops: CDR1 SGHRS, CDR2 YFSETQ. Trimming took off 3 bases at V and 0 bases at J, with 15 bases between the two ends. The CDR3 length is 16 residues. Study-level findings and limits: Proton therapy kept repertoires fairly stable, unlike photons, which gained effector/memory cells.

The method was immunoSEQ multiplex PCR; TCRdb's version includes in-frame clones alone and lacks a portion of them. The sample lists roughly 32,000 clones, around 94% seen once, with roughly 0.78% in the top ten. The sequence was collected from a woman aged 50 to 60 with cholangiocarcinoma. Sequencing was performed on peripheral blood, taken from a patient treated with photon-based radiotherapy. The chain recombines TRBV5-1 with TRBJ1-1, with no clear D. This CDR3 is CASSSVGGSMNTEAFF. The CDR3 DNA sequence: TGCGCCAGCAGCTCCGTAGGCGGCAGCATGAACACTGAAGCTTTCTTT. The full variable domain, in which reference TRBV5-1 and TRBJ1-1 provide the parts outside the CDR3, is KAGVTQTPRYLIKTRGQQVTLSCSPISGHRSVSWYQQTPGQGLQFLFEYFSETQRNKGNFPGRFSGRQFSNSRSEMNVSTLELGDSALYLCASSSVGGSMNTEAFFGQGTRLTVV.